The rows below give T cell receptor beta chains drawn from one sample of a study of neoadjuvant anti-PD-1 for oral cavity cancer. Sequencing was performed with immunoSEQ multiplex PCR; in TCRdb, only in-frame clones are kept and a portion is missing. The sample records fewer than 90,000 clones, approximately 81% being singletons. Here the sequenced sample was PBMCs, taken after nivolumab (anti-PD-1) treatment. The source is a person between 40 and 85 years old with oral cavity squamous cell carcinoma. The CDR3 runs from the conserved cysteine through the conserved F or W. The order of the fields is clone size, V gene, D gene, J gene, CDR3 DNA, CDR3 protein. D genes are given only for firm matches. Rows may omit the clone size; those that give it use once, few, many or a size class.

abundance: once; v_gene: TRBV5-1; d_gene: TRBD1; j_gene: TRBJ2-7; CDR3nt: TGCGCCAGCAGCTCGGCCGGACAGGGAGCTTACTACGAGCAGTACTTC; CDR3aa: CASSSAGQGAYYEQYF
abundance: -; v_gene: TRBV5-1; d_gene: -; j_gene: TRBJ2-1; CDR3nt: TGCGCCAGCAGCTTGCTGACGCTCACGGCTAGTGAGCAGTTCTTC; CDR3aa: CASSLLTLTASEQFF
abundance: -; v_gene: TRBV7-2; d_gene: TRBD1; j_gene: TRBJ1-1; CDR3nt: TGTGCCAGCAGCTTTAAGGACAGGGGGACTGAAGCTTTCTTT; CDR3aa: CASSFKDRGTEAFF
abundance: -; v_gene: TRBV6-1; d_gene: TRBD2; j_gene: TRBJ2-7; CDR3nt: TGTGCCAGCGGCCCCACTAGCGGGAACCTCTACGAGCAGTACTTC; CDR3aa: CASGPTSGNLYEQYF
abundance: -; v_gene: TRBV25-1; d_gene: TRBD2; j_gene: TRBJ2-1; CDR3nt: TGTGCCAGCGGACTAGCGGGAGTCAATGAGCAGTTCTTC; CDR3aa: CASGLAGVNEQFF
abundance: -; v_gene: TRBV4-2; d_gene: -; j_gene: TRBJ2-1; CDR3nt: TGTGCCAGCAGCCCCGCCGCGGGAACCTCCTACAATGAGCAGTTCTTC; CDR3aa: CASSPAAGTSYNEQFF
abundance: -; v_gene: TRBV29-1; d_gene: TRBD1; j_gene: TRBJ2-3; CDR3nt: TGCAGCGTAGCCCGGACAGGGGATACGCAGTATTTT; CDR3aa: CSVARTGDTQYF
abundance: -; v_gene: TRBV9; d_gene: -; j_gene: TRBJ2-7; CDR3nt: TGTGCCAGCAGCGTAGGAGTGAGCTCCTACGAGCAGTACTTC; CDR3aa: CASSVGVSSYEQYF
abundance: once; v_gene: TRBV25-1; d_gene: -; j_gene: TRBJ2-3; CDR3nt: TGTGCCAGCAGTGGGGTAAGGCTAACTGGTACGCAGTATTTT; CDR3aa: CASSGVRLTGTQYF
abundance: -; v_gene: TRBV10-2; d_gene: -; j_gene: TRBJ1-3; CDR3nt: TGCGCCAGCAGTGAGAGAACCTCTGGAAACACCATATATTTT; CDR3aa: CASSERTSGNTIYF
abundance: -; v_gene: TRBV19; d_gene: -; j_gene: TRBJ1-5; CDR3nt: TGTGCCAGTAGCCAGGGCCTCTTCAATCAGCCCCAGCATTTT; CDR3aa: CASSQGLFNQPQHF
abundance: -; v_gene: TRBV27; d_gene: -; j_gene: TRBJ2-7; CDR3nt: TGTGCCAGCAGTTTAATCTGGGGGGCAGGCGAGCAGTACTTC; CDR3aa: CASSLIWGAGEQYF
abundance: -; v_gene: TRBV29-1; d_gene: -; j_gene: TRBJ2-5; CDR3nt: TGCAGCGTCGAACAGGGCCAAGAGACCCAGTACTTC; CDR3aa: CSVEQGQETQYF
abundance: -; v_gene: TRBV16; d_gene: -; j_gene: TRBJ1-5; CDR3nt: TGTGCCAGCAGCCAATCACGACAGGAGCGCCAGCCCCAGCATTTT; CDR3aa: CASSQSRQERQPQHF
abundance: -; v_gene: TRBV19; d_gene: -; j_gene: TRBJ1-1; CDR3nt: TGTGCCAGTAGTGCAGGAAGGACGGTATTAAACACTGAAGCTTTCTTT; CDR3aa: CASSAGRTVLNTEAFF
abundance: -; v_gene: TRBV6-5; d_gene: -; j_gene: TRBJ2-1; CDR3nt: TGTGCCAGCAGTTACTTCTCGGGTGAGCAGTTCTTC; CDR3aa: CASSYFSGEQFF
abundance: few; v_gene: TRBV2; d_gene: -; j_gene: TRBJ1-2; CDR3nt: TGTGCCAGCAGCCTTGACGAGGGTTACTATGGCTACACCTTC; CDR3aa: CASSLDEGYYGYTF
abundance: -; v_gene: TRBV21-1; d_gene: -; j_gene: TRBJ2-7; CDR3nt: TGTGCCAGCAGCAATAGCTTGGTCCCCTACTACGAGCAGTACTTC; CDR3aa: CASSNSLVPYYEQYF
abundance: -; v_gene: TRBV6-1; d_gene: TRBD1; j_gene: TRBJ1-2; CDR3nt: TGTGCCAGTCGGTCGACGACAGGGAGGAACTATGGCTACACCTTC; CDR3aa: CASRSTTGRNYGYTF
abundance: -; v_gene: TRBV2; d_gene: TRBD1; j_gene: TRBJ2-2; CDR3nt: TGTGCCAGCAGCCCGGACAGGCCCCGCACCGGGGAGCTGTTTTTT; CDR3aa: CASSPDRPRTGELFF
abundance: -; v_gene: TRBV5-6; d_gene: -; j_gene: TRBJ2-3; CDR3nt: TGTGCCAGCGGCTCAGGGTCTAGCACAGATACGCAGTATTTT; CDR3aa: CASGSGSSTDTQYF
abundance: -; v_gene: TRBV7-6; d_gene: -; j_gene: TRBJ2-3; CDR3nt: TGTGCCAGCAGCTTAATCGGCAGCCCTTCAGATACGCAGTATTTT; CDR3aa: CASSLIGSPSDTQYF
abundance: -; v_gene: TRBV6-5; d_gene: -; j_gene: TRBJ1-5; CDR3nt: TGTGCCAGCAGCCACGGGACGGTTAGCAATCAGCCCCAGCATTTT; CDR3aa: CASSHGTVSNQPQHF
abundance: -; v_gene: TRBV6-1; d_gene: -; j_gene: TRBJ1-3; CDR3nt: TGTGCCAGCAGTGAAGAGGAAAGCTCTGGAAACACCATATATTTT; CDR3aa: CASSEEESSGNTIYF
abundance: once; v_gene: TRBV10-3; d_gene: -; j_gene: TRBJ2-7; CDR3nt: TGTGCCATCAGTGACCTGGACTATGACGAGCAGTACTTC; CDR3aa: CAISDLDYDEQYF
abundance: -; v_gene: TRBV30; d_gene: TRBD1; j_gene: TRBJ2-7; CDR3nt: TGTGCCTGGAGTGTCGGACAGGGGGCGACCTACGAGCAGTACTTC; CDR3aa: CAWSVGQGATYEQYF
abundance: -; v_gene: TRBV9; d_gene: -; j_gene: TRBJ2-1; CDR3nt: TGTGCCAGCAGCGTCTCGCCGGGGGTACGCCAAATCGCTAGCTCCTACAATGAGCAGTTCTTC; CDR3aa: CASSVSPGVRQIASSYNEQFF
abundance: -; v_gene: TRBV2; d_gene: -; j_gene: TRBJ1-1; CDR3nt: TGTGCCAGCAGGGGGGGCCCGGCGGGCACTGAAGCTTTCTTT; CDR3aa: CASRGGPAGTEAFF
abundance: -; v_gene: TRBV6-5; d_gene: -; j_gene: TRBJ2-1; CDR3nt: TGTGCCAGCAGTTACGGGATCTCCTACAATGAGCAGTTCTTC; CDR3aa: CASSYGISYNEQFF
abundance: -; v_gene: TRBV7-8; d_gene: TRBD2; j_gene: TRBJ2-1; CDR3nt: TGTGCCAGCAGCACCCAAGGACTAGCGGACAATGAGCAGTTCTTC; CDR3aa: CASSTQGLADNEQFF
abundance: -; v_gene: TRBV10-3; d_gene: TRBD2; j_gene: TRBJ2-1; CDR3nt: TGTGCCATCGCACTCGGGACTAGCGGGAGCTATGAGCAGTTCTTC; CDR3aa: CAIALGTSGSYEQFF
abundance: -; v_gene: TRBV7-8; d_gene: TRBD2; j_gene: TRBJ2-7; CDR3nt: TGTGCCAGCAGCTTAGGGACTAGCGGATCCTACGAGCAGTACTTC; CDR3aa: CASSLGTSGSYEQYF
abundance: once; v_gene: TRBV6-6; d_gene: TRBD2; j_gene: TRBJ2-7; CDR3nt: TGTGCCAGCAGTTACTCTAGCGGGAGGGCGTACGAGCAGTACTTC; CDR3aa: CASSYSSGRAYEQYF
abundance: once; v_gene: TRBV4-2; d_gene: -; j_gene: TRBJ2-1; CDR3nt: TGTGCCAGCAGCCCCGGTGGGTTAGAGGTTTTAGGGGCTTCCAATGAGCAGTTCTTC; CDR3aa: CASSPGGLEVLGASNEQFF
abundance: -; v_gene: TRBV4-1; d_gene: TRBD1; j_gene: TRBJ2-1; CDR3nt: TGCGCCAGCAGCCAAGATCCGCTAGGGACAGGGGCCCCGAATGAGCAGTTCTTC; CDR3aa: CASSQDPLGTGAPNEQFF
abundance: -; v_gene: TRBV10-3; d_gene: -; j_gene: TRBJ2-7; CDR3nt: TGTGCCATGGCCGGGACCCCGCCTCGGGAGCAGTACTTC; CDR3aa: CAMAGTPPREQYF
abundance: -; v_gene: TRBV30; d_gene: TRBD1; j_gene: TRBJ2-1; CDR3nt: TGTGCCTGGAACGGACAGGGACCGGGTGAGCAGTTCTTC; CDR3aa: CAWNGQGPGEQFF
abundance: -; v_gene: TRBV29-1; d_gene: -; j_gene: TRBJ2-7; CDR3nt: TGCAGCGCTGGGGACCTGAGCTACGAGCAGTACTTC; CDR3aa: CSAGDLSYEQYF
abundance: few; v_gene: TRBV9; d_gene: -; j_gene: TRBJ2-2; CDR3nt: TGTGCCAGCAGCGGACATCAGGGGAACACCGGGGAGCTGTTTTTT; CDR3aa: CASSGHQGNTGELFF
abundance: -; v_gene: TRBV4-1; d_gene: TRBD1; j_gene: TRBJ1-1; CDR3nt: TGCGCCAGCAGCCAAAGGGGACAGGGGGTTATTTTGAACACTGAAGCTTTCTTT; CDR3aa: CASSQRGQGVILNTEAFF